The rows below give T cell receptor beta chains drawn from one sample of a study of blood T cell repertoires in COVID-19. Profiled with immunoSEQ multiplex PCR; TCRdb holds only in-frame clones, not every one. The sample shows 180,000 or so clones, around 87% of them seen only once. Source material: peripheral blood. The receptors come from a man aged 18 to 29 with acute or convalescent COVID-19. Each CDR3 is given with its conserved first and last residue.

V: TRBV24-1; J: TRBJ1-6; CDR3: CATSDTGVTLHF
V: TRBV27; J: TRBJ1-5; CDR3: CASQPQGRDRRSRRHF
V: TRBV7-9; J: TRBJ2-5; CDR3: CASSQIEGGSETQYF
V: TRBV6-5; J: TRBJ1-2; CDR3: CASSPREEASGYTF
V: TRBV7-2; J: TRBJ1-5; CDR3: CASSLSLYSNQPQHF
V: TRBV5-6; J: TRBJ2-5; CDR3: CASSFYQGAVETQYF
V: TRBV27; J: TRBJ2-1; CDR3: CASKKSGVSYNEQFF
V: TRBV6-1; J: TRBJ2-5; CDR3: CASSVTSGGARETQYF
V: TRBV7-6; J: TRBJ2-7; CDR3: CASSLDSSTRGEQYF
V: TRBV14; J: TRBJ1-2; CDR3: CASSQAGGSYYGYTF
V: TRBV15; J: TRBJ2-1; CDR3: CATSRVLAGGFFYNEQFF
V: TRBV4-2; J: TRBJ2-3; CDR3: CASRGTGSSDTQYF
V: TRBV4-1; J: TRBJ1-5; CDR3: CASSQGFSGFGQPQHF
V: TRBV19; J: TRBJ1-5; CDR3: CASTETGLGNQPQHF
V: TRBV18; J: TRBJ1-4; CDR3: CASSLRRDSAHNEKLFF
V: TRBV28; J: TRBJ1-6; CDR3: CASSLLVGSGNSPLHF
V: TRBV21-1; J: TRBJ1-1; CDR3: CASRDKTEAFF
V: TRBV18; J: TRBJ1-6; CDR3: CASSRTGQNHNSPLHF
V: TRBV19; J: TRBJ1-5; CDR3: CASSLLGQLSNQPQHF
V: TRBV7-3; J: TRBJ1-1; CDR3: CASSPLHSATGPGEAFF
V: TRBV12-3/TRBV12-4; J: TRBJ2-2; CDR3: CASSLRGTGELFF
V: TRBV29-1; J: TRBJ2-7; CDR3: CSVVPSGYEQYF
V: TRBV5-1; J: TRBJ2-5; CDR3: CASSLGSYRETQYF
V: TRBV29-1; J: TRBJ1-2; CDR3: CSVEGTGLNYGYTF
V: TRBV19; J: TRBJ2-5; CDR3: CASRRQNQETQYF
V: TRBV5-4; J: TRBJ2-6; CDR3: CASSPGTGVDGANVLTF
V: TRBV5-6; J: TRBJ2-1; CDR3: CASSWLTSEQFF
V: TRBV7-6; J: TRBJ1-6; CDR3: CASSETGAGSPLHF
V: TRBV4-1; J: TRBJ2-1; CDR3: CASSQGLGRNYNEQFF
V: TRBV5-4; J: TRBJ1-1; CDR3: CASSWTGKNTEAFF
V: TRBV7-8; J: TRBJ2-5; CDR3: CASRIRGRGETQYF
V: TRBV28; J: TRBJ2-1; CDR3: CASSQITSFTFIVEQFF
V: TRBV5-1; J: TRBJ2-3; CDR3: CASSLAGGAAGDTQYF
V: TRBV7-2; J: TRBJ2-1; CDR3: CASSLAGEWGGSSYNEQFF
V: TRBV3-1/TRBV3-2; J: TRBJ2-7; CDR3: CASSRTGTYEQYF
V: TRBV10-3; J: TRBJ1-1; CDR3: CAIKLQGADTEAFF
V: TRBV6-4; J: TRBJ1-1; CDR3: CASSPDEGEGTEAFF
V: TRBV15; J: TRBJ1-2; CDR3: CATSRESAGSGFYGYTF
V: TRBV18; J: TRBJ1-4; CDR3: CASSLDSNEKLFF
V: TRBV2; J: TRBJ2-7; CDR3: CASKRASGGGEDYEQYF
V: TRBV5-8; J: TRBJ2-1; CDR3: CASTLFPRDRDNEQFF
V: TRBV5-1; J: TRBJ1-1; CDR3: CASSLDLLRGDTEAFF
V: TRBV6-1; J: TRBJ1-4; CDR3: CASSELALNEKLFF
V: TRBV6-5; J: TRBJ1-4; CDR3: CASSSQGARSEKLFF
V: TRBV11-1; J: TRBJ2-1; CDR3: CASSFGQGGNEQFF
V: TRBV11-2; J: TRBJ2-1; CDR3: CASSLVPSGPNEQFF
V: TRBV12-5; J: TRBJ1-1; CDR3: CASGWAGGTEAFF
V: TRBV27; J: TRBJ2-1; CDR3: CASSLTGIETSNEQFF
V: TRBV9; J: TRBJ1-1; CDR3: CASSVVPGMNTEAFF
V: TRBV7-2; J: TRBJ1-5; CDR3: CASSVQGAGNQPQHF
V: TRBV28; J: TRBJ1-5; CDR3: CASSSAGQGNQPQHF
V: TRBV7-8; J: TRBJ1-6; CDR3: CASSLAEDTYRYNSPLHF